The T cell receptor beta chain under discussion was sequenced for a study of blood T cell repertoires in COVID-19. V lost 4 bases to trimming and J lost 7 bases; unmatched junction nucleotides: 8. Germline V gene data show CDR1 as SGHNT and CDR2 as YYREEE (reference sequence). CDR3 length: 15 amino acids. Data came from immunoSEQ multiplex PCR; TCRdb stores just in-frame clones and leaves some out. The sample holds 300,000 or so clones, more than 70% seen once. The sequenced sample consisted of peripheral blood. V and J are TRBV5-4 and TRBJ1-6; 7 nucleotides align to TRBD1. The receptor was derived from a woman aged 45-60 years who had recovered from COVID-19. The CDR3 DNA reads TGTGCCAGCAGCCCGGGGGGGACAGACAATTCACCCCTCCACTTT. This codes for CASSPGGTDNSPLHF.